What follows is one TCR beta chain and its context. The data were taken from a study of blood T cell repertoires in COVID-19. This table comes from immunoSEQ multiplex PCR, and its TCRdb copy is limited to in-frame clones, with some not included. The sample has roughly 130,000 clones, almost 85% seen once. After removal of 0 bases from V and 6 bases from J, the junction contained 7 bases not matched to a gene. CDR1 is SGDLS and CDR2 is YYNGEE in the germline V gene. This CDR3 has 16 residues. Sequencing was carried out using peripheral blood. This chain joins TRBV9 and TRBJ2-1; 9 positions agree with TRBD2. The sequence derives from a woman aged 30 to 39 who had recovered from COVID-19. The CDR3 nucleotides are TGTGCCAGCAGCGTAGGAGGGAGTAGCGGGAGCAATGAGCAGTTCTTC. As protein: CASSVGGSSGSNEQFF.